This T cell receptor (beta chain) was sequenced in a study of blood T cell repertoires in COVID-19. Some clones are missing from TCRdb's copy, which holds only in-frame ones; the method was immunoSEQ multiplex PCR. The table includes about 150,000 clones, about nine tenths detected once. In this sample, this clone turned up once. The junction and the germline gene differ at one end; a read error may be behind it. The sample consisted of peripheral blood. The clonotype comes from a woman in her 70s with acute or convalescent COVID-19.

CDR3 loop: CASSNSAGGSAGELFF. The DNA for the CDR3 is TGTGCTAGCAGCAATTCAGCGGGGGGGTCGGCCGGGGAGCTGTTTTTT. The chain uses TRBV7-7 and TRBJ2-2; 10 bases match TRBD2. This CDR3 spans 16 amino acids. Germline assignment: CDR1 SSHAT and CDR2 FNYEAQ (reference sequence).